This TCR beta chain was retrieved from a study of blood T cells in healthy people across ages. Germline-derived CDR1 and CDR2 are SEHNR and FQNEAQ (reference sequence). The CDR3 is 15 residues long. V lost 2 bases, J lost 2 bases, and 11 bases lay in between. A second 7 to 11 cycle PCR used barcoded and J-beta primers. TCRdb re-derived calls from the 5' RACE reads in MiXCR, one entry per CDR3 protein. Of around 900,000 distinct CDR3 sequences in the sample, 51% were seen once. Specimen: blood. This TCR derives from a woman aged 55-69 years in good health. The chain uses TRBV7-9 and TRBJ2-3; D tentatively fits TRBD1 or TRBD2 (5 bases each). As DNA, the CDR3 is TGTGCCAGCAGCTTAATGGGACCGTACACAGATACGCAGTATTTT. Translating gives CASSLMGPYTDTQYF. The whole variable domain, filled in from reference TRBV7-9 and TRBJ2-3, reads DTGVSQNPRHKITKRGQNVTFRCDPISEHNRLYWYRQTLGQGPEFLTYFQNEAQLEKSRLLSDRFSAERPKGSFSTLEIQRTEQGDSAMYLCASSLMGPYTDTQYFGPGTRLTVL.